Below, one T cell receptor (beta chain) is given with its context. The entry originates in a study of blood T cell repertoires in COVID-19. Study-level information: COVID-19 samples from acute and convalescent phases originated in the United States, Italy and Spain. Nucleic acid was either cDNA or gDNA, and it came from T cells, B-cell-depleted T cells, or PBMCs.

In the original analysis: Amplification with reference gene primers provided the estimates of nucleated cell counts. Measured with immunoSEQ multiplex PCR; TCRdb has only the in-frame clones, and not every one. V, J and clone size derive from that table, while D and trimming were established from the DNA sequence. Of under 300,000 clones listed, about 88% are singletons. This CDR3 contains 16 residues. The trim removed 3 bases at V and 3 bases at J, leaving 5 bases unmatched. Germline V CDR1 and CDR2: LNHDA, SQIVND (reference sequence). The chain links TRBV19 to TRBJ1-5; 10 nucleotides agree with TRBD1. The receptor's source is a man aged 18 to 30 with active or convalescent COVID-19. The sequenced sample was peripheral blood. CDR3 nucleotides: TGTGCCAGTAGTATTACGGACAGGGGGGACAATCAGCCCCAGCATTTT. This sequence encodes CASSITDRGDNQPQHF.